Listed here are 29 T cell receptor beta chains from one sample, sequenced in a study. TCRdb reprocessed the RT-PCR reads with MiXCR, giving one entry per CDR3 protein. The repertoire holds approximately 720,000 distinct CDR3 sequences, with approximately 15% as singletons. Sequenced input: memory CD4+ T cells from blood. These receptor sequences come from a female donor in good health, serving as a healthy control.

This clonotype was detected ten times or more. This rearrangement joins TRBV7-2 to TRBJ2-3; the D gene could be TRBD1 or TRBD2 (6 bases each). The CDR3 length is 15 residues. V was shortened by 2 bases and J by 2 bases, with 11 bases between the two germline ends. Germline CDR1 is SGHTA and CDR2 is FQGNSA. CDR3: CASSLYREVTDTQYF. The CDR3 nucleotides read TGTGCCAGCAGCTTATACAGGGAGGTCACAGATACGCAGTATTTT.

This clonotype was seen more than once but under ten times. V is TRBV4-1 and J is TRBJ2-3; D unresolved. Trimming left V 0 bases short and J 4 bases short, with 14 bases between. The length of the CDR3 is 16 residues. The V gene's germline CDR1 is MGHRA and CDR2 YSYEKL. CDR3 protein: CASSQDSGFRADTQYF. As DNA, the CDR3 is TGCGCCAGCAGCCAAGATAGTGGGTTCCGGGCAGATACGCAGTATTTT.

This chain uses TRBV28 with TRBJ2-1; 12 bases agree with TRBD2. CDR1 and CDR2 from the germline V gene are MDHEN and SYDVKM. V gave up 3 bases and J gave up 4 bases; unmatched junction bases: 10. This CDR3 region has 18 residues. The CDR3, as DNA: TGTGCCAGCAGTTTGGTCGCTAGCGGGAGGGGTATATACAATGAGCAGTTCTTC. Translated, it gives CASSLVASGRGIYNEQFF. Full variable domain (missing parts from reference TRBV28 and TRBJ2-1): DVKVTQSSRYLVKRTGEKVFLECVQDMDHENMFWYRQDPGLGLRLIYFSYDVKMKEKGDIPEGYSVSREKKERFSLILESASTNQTSMYLCASSLVASGRGIYNEQFFGPGTRLTVL.

This clonotype was recorded many times. The chain is built from TRBV12-3 or TRBV12-4 and TRBJ2-1; 9 nucleotides agree with TRBD2. V trimming: 5 bases; J trimming: 5 bases; junction bases outside the gene matches: 10. The CDR3 runs 16 residues. The CDR3 sequence: CASSPLGIAGDNEQFF. For the CDR3, the DNA is TGTGCCAGCAGTCCCCTTGGGATAGCGGGAGACAATGAGCAGTTCTTC.

This clonotype was counted only a few times. V usage is TRBV12-3 or TRBV12-4 and J usage is TRBJ1-6; 8 bases match TRBD1. This CDR3 is 13 amino acids long. V gave up 6 bases and J gave up 10 bases; unmatched junction bases: 5. The CDR3, as DNA: TGTGCCAGCAGAGAGACAGGGGACTCACCCCTCCACTTT. Its protein product is CASRETGDSPLHF.

This clonotype was detected ten times or more. The chain joins TRBV20-1 to TRBJ2-3; D is uncertain. The germline CDR1 and CDR2 sequences are DFQATT and SNEGSKA (reference sequence). V was cut by 6 bases and J by 6 bases, with 19 bases left in between. There are 14 residues in the CDR3. The CDR3: CSANPGLPGDTQYF. Written as DNA, the CDR3 is TGCAGTGCAAATCCGGGCCTCCCTGGGGATACGCAGTATTTT.

This clonotype came up many times. V is TRBV4-1 and J is TRBJ1-6; a possible D gene is TRBD1 (6 bases). CDR1 MGHRA and CDR2 YSYEKL come from the germline V gene. CDR3 length equals 14 residues. Trimming shortened V by 3 bases and J by 14 bases, and 17 bases separated the two germline ends. In DNA, the CDR3 is TGCGCCAGCAGCCAGGGACAAGAGGGGTGGGCCCTCCACTTT. Translation gives CASSQGQEGWALHF.

The V call is TRBV29-1, the J call TRBJ1-2, with 9 positions matching TRBD1. With V trimmed by 7 bases and J by 8 bases, 14 bases remained unmatched. Germline CDR1 is SQVTM and CDR2 is ANQGSEA. The CDR3 runs to 14 residues. The chain's CDR3 is CSAGTGNLAGGYTF. The CDR3 DNA reads TGCAGCGCCGGGACAGGGAATCTGGCTGGAGGCTACACCTTC. Complete variable domain (other parts from reference TRBV29-1 and TRBJ1-2): SAVISQKPSRDICQRGTSLTIQCQVDSQVTMMFWYRQQPGQSLTLIATANQGSEATYESGFVIDKFPISRPNLTFSTLTVSNMSPEDSSIYLCSAGTGNLAGGYTFGSGTRLTVV.

The chain uses TRBV7-3 and TRBJ1-2, with D uncertain. The CDR3 runs 15 residues. Trimming took 1 base from V and 0 from J, leaving 9 bases between them. Germline loops: CDR1 SGHTA, CDR2 FQGTGA. CDR3 DNA: TGTGCCAGCAGCTTAAATTACGCCTCTAACTATGGCTACACCTTC. Translation gives CASSLNYASNYGYTF. Together with reference TRBV7-3 and TRBJ1-2, the CDR3 gives the full variable domain: GAGVSQTPSNKVTEKGKYVELRCDPISGHTALYWYRQSLGQGPEFLIYFQGTGAADDSGLPNDRFFAVRPEGSVSTLKIQRTERGDSAVYLCASSLNYASNYGYTFGSGTRLTVV.

In its sample, this clonotype was seen a few times. The chain couples TRBV30 to TRBJ1-5; D is perhaps TRBD1 (5 bases). Trimming removed 1 base from V and 3 bases from J, with 10 bases in between. CDR1 and CDR2 from the germline V gene are GTSNPN and SVGIG (reference sequence). This CDR3 is built from 14 residues. This CDR3 reads CAWSAAGNNQPQHF. The CDR3 nucleotides read TGTGCCTGGAGTGCGGCAGGGAACAATCAGCCCCAGCATTTT.

This clonotype was counted a few times. The chain combines TRBV9 with TRBJ2-1; TRBD2 agrees at 13 bases. The V segment lost 3 bases and the J segment 8 bases; nucleotides outside the gene matches: 8. Germline-derived CDR1 and CDR2 are SGDLS and YYNGEE. The CDR3 has 16 residues. CDR3 loop: CASSATSGRAWDEQFF. CDR3 sequence (DNA): TGTGCCAGCAGCGCCACTAGCGGGAGGGCCTGGGATGAGCAGTTCTTC. The whole variable domain, filled in from reference TRBV9 and TRBJ2-1, reads DSGVTQTPKHLITATGQRVTLRCSPRSGDLSVYWYQQSLDQGLQFLIQYYNGEERAKGNILERFSAQQFPDLHSELNLSSLELGDSALYFCASSATSGRAWDEQFFGPGTRLTVL.

This clonotype was picked up many times. V and J are TRBV20-1 and TRBJ2-3; 11 bases line up with TRBD2. Looked up from germline, CDR1 is DFQATT and CDR2 is SNEGSKA (reference sequence). The CDR3 sequence is 15 residues long. V lost 6 bases to trimming and J lost 2 bases; unmatched junction nucleotides: 7. This CDR3 reads CSALSTSGNTDTQYF. CDR3 DNA sequence: TGCAGTGCCCTTTCGACTAGCGGGAACACAGATACGCAGTATTTT.

The chain is built from TRBV7-3 and TRBJ1-2; TRBD1 is a possible D gene (5 bases). V lost 5 bases and J 0 bases, leaving 16 bases between the germline ends. This CDR3 is built from 16 residues. Germline-derived CDR1 and CDR2 are SGHTA and FQGTGA. CDR3 sequence: CASSPSLWGTNYGYTF. The CDR3 DNA follows: TGTGCCAGCAGCCCCAGTCTCTGGGGGACTAACTATGGCTACACCTTC. Combining the CDR3 with reference TRBV7-3 and TRBJ1-2 gives the whole variable domain GAGVSQTPSNKVTEKGKYVELRCDPISGHTALYWYRQSLGQGPEFLIYFQGTGAADDSGLPNDRFFAVRPEGSVSTLKIQRTERGDSAVYLCASSPSLWGTNYGYTFGSGTRLTVV.

The CDR3: CAWSLVDQPQHF. The CDR3, as DNA: TGTGCCTGGAGTCTTGTAGATCAGCCCCAGCATTTT. The J gene is TRBJ1-5, the V gene TRBV30; D not resolved. Trimming left V 2 bases short and J 5 bases short, with 7 bases between. Looked up from germline, CDR1 is GTSNPN and CDR2 is SVGIG (reference sequence). The CDR3 spans 12 residues.

This clonotype was observed a few times. The V and J genes are TRBV6-5 and TRBJ2-1; TRBD2 matches at 13 bases. In germline, CDR1 is MNHEY, CDR2 SVGAGI. CDR3 length equals 18 residues. Trimming took 6 bases from V and 0 from J; bases not matched to a gene: 8. The CDR3 DNA reads as TGTGCCAGCAGCCGAAGACTAGCGGGAGGCTCCTCCTACAATGAGCAGTTCTTC. Encoded protein: CASSRRLAGGSSYNEQFF.

Here the CDR3 DNA reads TGTGCCAGCAGTTCTTGGACAGGGAACACCGGGGAGCTGTTTTTT. Translated, it gives CASSSWTGNTGELFF. The chain is built from TRBV6-6 and TRBJ2-2, with 7 positions matching TRBD1. Germline V lookup: CDR1 MNHNY, CDR2 SVGAGI (reference sequence). CDR3 length: 15 residues. Trimming at V came to 4 bases and at J to 1 base, leaving 3 bases not matched to a gene.

This clonotype came up a few times. The chain has TRBV6-5 and TRBJ2-7; D may be TRBD2 (7 bases). Germline V gene data show CDR1 as MNHEY and CDR2 as SVGAGI. This CDR3 comprises 16 residues. The V and J ends lost 2 bases and 3 bases respectively, with 17 bases between them. The CDR3 region is CASSYTPGGLDYEQYF. The CDR3 DNA reads as TGTGCCAGCAGTTACACCCCGGGGGGCCTGGACTACGAGCAGTACTTC.

This clonotype was found many times. The chain couples TRBV4-3 to TRBJ2-4; possibly TRBD1 for D (6 bases). V lost 0 bases to trimming and J lost 9 bases, with 18 bases between them. The CDR3 is 16 residues long. Germline lookup yields CDR1 LGHNA and CDR2 YSLEER. This CDR3 reads CASSQESQGRGAIQYF. Written as DNA, the CDR3 is TGCGCCAGCAGCCAAGAATCCCAGGGCAGGGGTGCCATTCAGTACTTC.

The V and J genes are TRBV18 and TRBJ1-2; 8 bases match TRBD1. This CDR3 contains 15 residues. With V trimmed by 3 bases and J by 4 bases, 7 bases remained unmatched. Germline V gene data show CDR1 as KGHSH and CDR2 as LQKENI. CDR3 sequence: CASSPEQGAVYGYTF. As DNA, the CDR3 is TGTGCCAGCTCACCCGAGCAGGGGGCCGTCTATGGCTACACCTTC.

This clonotype appeared a few times. The chain couples TRBV19 to TRBJ1-5; D is ambiguous. V lost 7 bases and J 5 bases, leaving 9 bases between the germline ends. Germline CDR1 and CDR2: LNHDA and SQIVND (reference sequence). This CDR3 is built from 12 residues. DNA of the CDR3: TGTGCCAGTAAGTACCACGATCAGCCCCAGCATTTT. Translated, it gives CASKYHDQPQHF. Full variable domain (outside the CDR3, taken from reference TRBV19 and TRBJ1-5): DGGITQSPKYLFRKEGQNVTLSCEQNLNHDAMYWYRQDPGQGLRLIYYSQIVNDFQKGDIAEGYSVSREKKESFPLTVTSAQKNPTAFYLCASKYHDQPQHFGDGTRLSIL.

This clonotype was detected only a few times. The chain couples TRBV28 to TRBJ2-1; 9 bases map to TRBD2. V lost 2 bases and J lost 8; bases outside the gene matches: 13. The CDR3 has 17 amino acids. Germline-derived CDR1 and CDR2 are MDHEN and SYDVKM. The CDR3 region is CASSLPAASGILHEQFF. The CDR3, as DNA: TGTGCCAGCAGTTTACCCGCGGCTAGCGGGATCCTCCATGAGCAGTTCTTC.

This clonotype came up a few times. The rearrangement joins TRBV7-9 to TRBJ2-1; D gene ambiguous. The V and J ends lost 11 bases and 9 bases respectively, with 17 bases between them. Germline V gives CDR1 SEHNR, CDR2 FQNEAQ (reference sequence). The CDR3 sequence is 12 residues long. CDR3 sequence reads: CAATPQQREQFF. The DNA for the CDR3 is TGTGCCGCAACTCCTCAGCAACGTGAGCAGTTCTTC.

This clonotype appeared a few times. This chain joins TRBV7-2 and TRBJ2-3; D call uncertain. V shed 1 base and J shed 4 bases, with 9 bases lying between them. Germline CDR1 reads SGHTA; CDR2 reads FQGNSA. CDR3 size: 14 residues. CDR3 sequence (DNA): TGTGCCAGCAGCTTAGACTGGGGATCAGATACGCAGTATTTT. Translating it yields CASSLDWGSDTQYF. Combining the CDR3 with reference TRBV7-2 and TRBJ2-3 gives the whole variable domain GAGVSQSPSNKVTEKGKDVELRCDPISGHTALYWYRQSLGQGLEFLIYFQGNSAPDKSGLPSDRFSAERTGGSVSTLTIQRTQQEDSAVYLCASSLDWGSDTQYFGPGTRLTVL.

This clonotype has at least ten counts. Here the CDR3 DNA reads TGCGCCAGCAGCTTGGCTAGCGGGAGGGCGTACAATGAGCAGTTCTTC. It encodes CASSLASGRAYNEQFF. The rearrangement joins TRBV5-1 to TRBJ2-1; 12 bases match TRBD2. V trimming: 0 bases; J trimming: 4 bases; junction bases outside the gene matches: 2. The germline V gene encodes CDR1 SGHRS and CDR2 YFSETQ. The CDR3 covers 16 residues. The whole variable domain, remainder taken from reference TRBV5-1 and TRBJ2-1, is KAGVTQTPRYLIKTRGQQVTLSCSPISGHRSVSWYQQTPGQGLQFLFEYFSETQRNKGNFPGRFSGRQFSNSRSEMNVSTLELGDSALYLCASSLASGRAYNEQFFGPGTRLTVL.

The gene calls are TRBV30 and TRBJ2-1, with 12 bases lining up with TRBD2. The germline V gene has CDR1 GTSNPN and CDR2 SVGIG (reference sequence). V gave up 3 bases and J gave up 7 bases; unmatched junction bases: 1. The CDR3 sequence is 13 residues long. The CDR3 protein is CAWRLAGGNEQFF. DNA of the CDR3: TGTGCCTGGAGACTAGCGGGAGGTAATGAGCAGTTCTTC. The variable domain in full, with the rest retrieved from reference TRBV30 and TRBJ2-1, is SQTIHQWPATLVQPVGSPLSLECTVEGTSNPNLYWYRQAAGRGLQLLFYSVGIGQISSEVPQNLSASRPQDRQFILSSKKLLLSDSGFYLCAWRLAGGNEQFFGPGTRLTVL.

The chain has TRBV12-3 or TRBV12-4 and TRBJ1-5; 10 bases fit TRBD1. The CDR3 covers 14 residues. J was trimmed by 6 bases and V by 7 bases; bases with no gene match: 6. CDR3 sequence: CASNGQGVGQPQHF. DNA of the CDR3: TGTGCCAGCAACGGACAGGGGGTGGGTCAGCCCCAGCATTTT.

This clonotype has more than one count but fewer than ten. This chain connects TRBV9 to TRBJ2-1; 9 bases match TRBD2. The CDR3 is 16 residues long. J lost 4 bases, V lost 0 bases, and 5 bases had no gene match. The germline V gene encodes CDR1 SGDLS and CDR2 YYNGEE. The CDR3 loop is CASSVGGRAGYNEQFF. CDR3 nucleotides: TGTGCCAGCAGCGTAGGCGGGAGGGCCGGATACAATGAGCAGTTCTTC.

This clonotype came up a few times. The CDR3 is CASSFYPGQTSTDTQYF. The DNA of the CDR3 is TGTGCCAGCAGTTTTTATCCGGGACAAACTAGCACAGATACGCAGTATTTT. This chain connects TRBV27 to TRBJ2-3; tentative D call: TRBD1 (6 bases). Germline CDR1 is MNHEY and CDR2 is SMNVEV (reference sequence). The CDR3 is 17 residues long. V was pared by 3 bases and J by 0 bases, with 16 bases between.

At least ten counts were recorded for this clonotype. The rearrangement uses TRBV10-2 and TRBJ2-1, with no clear D. Germline V gene lookup returns CDR1 WSHSY and CDR2 SAAADI. The CDR3 consists of 13 residues. V dropped 4 bases and J dropped 7 bases, with 11 bases sitting between them. The CDR3 nucleotides are TGCGCCAGCAGTGGGCCTAATGGGAATGAGCAGTTCTTC. Its protein is CASSGPNGNEQFF.